This entry lists 3 T cell receptor beta chains sequenced from one sample in a study of T cells in Graves' hyperthyroidism and ophthalmopathy. RNA transcripts served as the template for amplifying TCR beta CDR3 regions. Researchers ran a first-round RT-PCR on the TCR CDR3 using the HTBI primer set. A single record per CDR3 protein comes from TCRdb applying MiXCR to the multiplex PCR reads. The sample lists around 600,000 distinct CDR3 sequences; over 12% were seen once. The sequencing input was blood. The receptor set was obtained from a woman aged 18-29 years with Graves' ophthalmopathy.

A remark on this clonotype: The conserved final phenylalanine or tryptophan is absent from the CDR3, which likely points to a read error. This chain connects TRBV5-1 to TRBJ1-1; D is undetermined. Germline V gene lookup returns CDR1 SGHRS and CDR2 YFSETQ. Trimming left V 0 bases short and J 3 bases short, with 9 bases between. CDR3 length: 14 residues. In DNA, the CDR3 is TGCGCCAGCAGCTTGGATACCGGGGACACTGAAGCTTTCTCT. Translating it yields CASSLDTGDTEAFS.

The chain joins TRBV12-5 to TRBJ1-1; the match to TRBD1 covers 7 bases. This CDR3 has 14 residues. J lost 1 base, V lost 2 bases, and 1 base had no gene match. Germline V lookup: CDR1 LGHNT, CDR2 FRNRAP. CDR3 coding DNA: TGTGCTAGTGGTTTGCGGACAGGGAACACTGAAGCTTTCTTT. It encodes CASGLRTGNTEAFF.

This clonotype was seen more than once but under ten times. This CDR3 reads CASSLADTGDEQFF. In nucleotides, the CDR3 is TGTGCCAGCAGCTTAGCGGACACAGGGGATGAGCAGTTCTTC. J is TRBJ2-1 and V is TRBV11-3, with 7 bases lining up with TRBD1. The junction had 5 bases not matched to a gene; V was cut back by 1 base and J by 8 bases. Germline CDR1 reads SGHNT; CDR2 reads YENEEA. The CDR3 contains 14 residues.